This T cell receptor (beta chain) is drawn from a study of T cells after yellow fever vaccination. Study overall: For low cell numbers, libraries were made with SMART-Seq v4 Ultra Low Input. General study findings and limits: Contaminating bulk clonotypes could be abundant in FACS-sorted repertoires. Reappearance after the booster was seen for most primary-vaccination clones, at 95% to 96% CD4 and around 90% CD8.

This clonotype was seen a handful of times. Its cognate antigen is unknown. Each CDR3 protein gets one entry after TCRdb re-called the 5' RACE reads with MiXCR. The data hold about 200,000 distinct CDR3 sequences, with more than 3% observed a single time. V was cut by 1 base and J by 3 bases, with 18 bases left in between. CDR3 length: 18 amino acids. The germline CDR1 and CDR2 sequences are SEHNR and FQNEAQ (reference sequence). This clonotype was obtained from a man aged 18 to 29 who received the YFV17D yellow fever vaccine. Here the sequenced sample was CD4+ T cells sorted from PBMCs, taken 10 days after the yellow fever booster vaccination. The chain combines TRBV7-9 with TRBJ2-2, with D unresolved. CDR3 nucleotide sequence: TGTGCCAGCAGCTTAGGCCTTTTAGGGTCGGGCGACACCGGGGAGCTGTTTTTT. Encoded protein: CASSLGLLGSGDTGELFF.